The 20 T cell receptor beta chains below were found in one sample sequenced in a study of T-cell memory formation after mild COVID-19. In TCRdb, the 5' RACE reads were re-called with MiXCR into one record per CDR3 protein. The sample records just under 350,000 distinct CDR3 sequences, over 10% being singletons. The sequenced sample consisted of PBMCs or a T cell subset sorted from them (not recorded which). These receptors were taken from a man aged 18 to 30 who had mild COVID-19 (a few samples of this study predate the infection). Cell type and time point are not known.

The chain links TRBV20-1 to TRBJ1-4, with D hard to call. Looked up from germline, CDR1 is DFQATT and CDR2 is SNEGSKA (reference sequence). V lost 1 base and J 3 bases, leaving 15 bases between the germline ends. CDR3 length equals 16 residues. CDR3 residues: CSARGLRRAPNEKLFF. CDR3 bases: TGCAGTGCTAGAGGGCTGAGGCGGGCTCCTAATGAAAAACTGTTTTTT.

This clonotype was picked up a small number of times. V is TRBV2 and J is TRBJ2-5; no clear D. This CDR3 is built from 14 residues. Trimming pared 5 bases from V and 5 bases from J, leaving 15 bases between. Germline CDR1 reads SNHLY; CDR2 reads FYNNEI. The CDR3 loop reads CASSRFGEEETQYF. CDR3 bases: TGTGCCAGCAGTAGGTTTGGGGAAGAGGAGACCCAGTACTTC.

The CDR3 loop is CASSIATGELFF. DNA for the CDR3: TGTGCCAGTAGTATAGCCACCGGGGAGCTGTTTTTT. The rearrangement uses TRBV19 and TRBJ2-2; D not certain. The germline V gene encodes CDR1 LNHDA and CDR2 SQIVND (reference sequence). With 1 base removed from V and 4 bases from J, the gap between germline ends came to 1 base. The CDR3 has 12 amino acids.

This sequence joins TRBV5-1 and TRBJ2-5; TRBD2 is a possible D gene (6 bases). There are 14 residues in the CDR3. Trimming pared 5 bases from V and 4 bases from J, leaving 15 bases between. Looked up from germline, CDR1 is SGHRS and CDR2 is YFSETQ. The CDR3 loop is CASSFLATGETQYF. In DNA form, the CDR3 reads TGCGCCAGCAGTTTTCTAGCGACTGGAGAGACCCAGTACTTC.

V is TRBV3-1 and J is TRBJ2-7; 11 nucleotides line up with TRBD2. The V gene's germline CDR1 is LGHDT and CDR2 YNNKEL (reference sequence). J gave up 3 bases and V 4 bases, and 11 bases lay outside the gene matches. The CDR3 totals 17 residues. The CDR3 spells CASSPRLAGSEVYEQYF. CDR3 nucleotides: TGTGCCAGCAGCCCCCGACTAGCGGGGTCAGAAGTCTACGAGCAGTACTTC.

This clonotype was picked up one time. The chain has TRBV3-1 and TRBJ1-1, with D tentatively TRBD1 (5 bases). The CDR3 has 17 residues. Trimming took off 4 bases at V and 4 bases at J, with 22 bases between the two ends. CDR1 and CDR2 from the germline V gene are LGHDT and YNNKEL (reference sequence). The CDR3 loop is CASSLTIRGPKGTEAFF. DNA of the CDR3: TGTGCCAGCAGCCTAACCATCCGGGGCCCCAAAGGCACTGAAGCTTTCTTT.

Ten or more counts support this clonotype. The chain carries TRBV5-1 and TRBJ2-7; TRBD1 is a possible D gene (5 bases). The V gene lost 5 bases and the J gene lost 2 bases, with 5 bases spanning the gap. Per germline, CDR1 SGHRS and CDR2 YFSETQ. There are 11 residues in the CDR3. The CDR3, as DNA: TGCGCCAGCAGACAGGCCTACGAGCAGTACTTC. Translating gives CASRQAYEQYF.

This clonotype has a handful of counts. The J gene is TRBJ2-5, the V gene TRBV10-3; D possibly corresponds to TRBD2 (5 bases). CDR1 and CDR2 (germline): ENHRY, SYGVKD. The CDR3 contains 13 residues. The DNA of the CDR3 is TGTGCTCGACGGCCCGGGGTCCAAGAGACCCAGTACTTC. Protein sequence: CARRPGVQETQYF.

This clonotype was seen a few times. This rearrangement joins TRBV9 to TRBJ2-2; D is perhaps TRBD1 (7 bases). CDR1 is SGDLS and CDR2 is YYNGEE in the germline V gene. Trimming took off 0 bases at V and 6 bases at J, with 12 bases between the two ends. The CDR3 spans 15 residues. CDR3 in DNA: TGTGCCAGCAGCGTAGACAGGGGAGGTTCCGGGGAGCTGTTTTTT. Amino acid sequence: CASSVDRGGSGELFF.

This clonotype was detected a few times. This chain joins TRBV18 and TRBJ2-5; D ambiguous. Germline CDR1 is KGHSH and CDR2 is LQKENI. Deletions cut 0 bases from V and 4 bases from J, with 6 bases between. The CDR3 is 13 amino acids. CDR3 in amino acids: CASSPPPLETQYF. For the CDR3, the DNA is TGTGCCAGCTCACCACCCCCTCTAGAGACCCAGTACTTC.

Many counts were recorded for this clonotype. V gene TRBV7-2 combines with J gene TRBJ2-3; 7 bases line up with TRBD2. The trim removed 0 bases at V and 2 bases at J, leaving 5 bases unmatched. The CDR3 totals 16 residues. Germline CDR1 and CDR2: SGHTA and FQGNSA. In nucleotides, the CDR3 is TGTGCCAGCAGCTTAGCACGGGGGGATGTCACAGATACGCAGTATTTT. The encoded protein is CASSLARGDVTDTQYF.

The genes are TRBV7-2 and TRBJ1-4, with TRBD1 matching 8 bases. The ends lost 3 bases at V and 5 bases at J; junction bases unmatched: 2. There are 14 residues in the CDR3. The germline CDR1 and CDR2 sequences are SGHTA and FQGNSA. CDR3 bases: TGTGCCAGCAGCTTCACAGGGGGAAATGAAAAACTGTTTTTT. It yields the protein CASSFTGGNEKLFF.

The chain joins TRBV10-3 to TRBJ2-7; possible D gene TRBD1, 5 bases. This CDR3 is built from 14 residues. Trimming cost V 4 bases and J 7 bases, with 17 bases left between them. The germline V gene has CDR1 ENHRY and CDR2 SYGVKD. The CDR3 sequence: CAISGSRVGGEQYF. DNA of the CDR3: TGTGCCATCAGTGGCAGCAGGGTGGGCGGTGAGCAGTACTTC.

V usage is TRBV20-1 and J usage is TRBJ2-1; either TRBD1 or TRBD2 may fit D (5 bases each). The CDR3 runs to 16 residues. Trimming took 0 bases from V and 0 from J, leaving 12 bases between them. Germline V lookup: CDR1 DFQATT, CDR2 SNEGSKA (reference sequence). This CDR3 is CSARDGTASSYNEQFF. The CDR3 nucleotides are TGCAGTGCTAGAGATGGGACCGCTAGCTCCTACAATGAGCAGTTCTTC.

The chain's CDR3 is CALGTGGHEQYV. CDR3 nucleotide sequence: TGTGCTCTGGGGACAGGGGGCCACGAGCAGTACGTC. The genes are TRBV18 and TRBJ2-7; 12 bases align to TRBD1. CDR1 and CDR2 (germline): KGHSH, LQKENI. The CDR3 spans 12 residues.

This chain links TRBV6-2 or TRBV6-3 with TRBJ2-3; TRBD2 matches at 7 bases. The CDR3 consists of 15 residues. From germline, CDR1 is MNHEY and CDR2 SVGEGT. The V segment lost 2 bases and the J segment 4 bases; nucleotides outside the gene matches: 6. The CDR3 loop reads CASSYVRLASDTQYF. CDR3 DNA sequence: TGTGCCAGCAGTTACGTCCGACTAGCCTCAGATACGCAGTATTTT.

This clonotype was counted between two and nine times. The V call is TRBV5-1, the J call TRBJ2-7; perhaps TRBD1 as D (6 bases). This CDR3 has 15 residues. With 4 bases removed from V and 1 base from J, the gap between germline ends came to 15 bases. The germline V gene has CDR1 SGHRS and CDR2 YFSETQ. The CDR3 spells CASSPERGWSYEQYF. The CDR3 region has the DNA TGCGCCAGCAGCCCGGAAAGGGGGTGGTCCTACGAGCAGTACTTC.

The chain couples TRBV4-3 to TRBJ2-1, with 7 bases matching TRBD2. Looked up from germline, CDR1 is LGHNA and CDR2 is YSLEER. CDR3 size: 16 residues. After removal of 0 bases from V and 7 bases from J, the junction contained 9 bases not matched to a gene. The CDR3 DNA reads as TGCGCCAGCAGCCAAGACTGGGGGGGGAGGAATAATGAGCAGTTCTTC. It specifies CASSQDWGGRNNEQFF.

This clonotype was observed a handful of times. The V gene is TRBV6-2 or TRBV6-3, the J gene TRBJ1-1; no firm D call. From germline, CDR1 is MNHEY and CDR2 SVGEGT. The CDR3 runs 14 residues. The V and J ends lost 4 bases and 4 bases respectively, with 13 bases between them. The CDR3 protein is CASSFQTRGTEAFF. The CDR3 DNA sequence: TGTGCCAGCAGTTTCCAAACCCGGGGCACTGAAGCTTTCTTT.

This clonotype was recorded a few times. This chain links TRBV7-2 with TRBJ2-5, with 8 bases aligning to TRBD2. J gave up 4 bases and V 5 bases, and 12 bases lay outside the gene matches. The CDR3 spans 16 residues. Per the germline V gene, CDR1 is SGHTA and CDR2 is FQGNSA. In DNA, the CDR3 is TGTGCCAGCAGCCCTCGCGCGCGGGGGGTAGGAGAGACCCAGTACTTC. This translates into CASSPRARGVGETQYF.